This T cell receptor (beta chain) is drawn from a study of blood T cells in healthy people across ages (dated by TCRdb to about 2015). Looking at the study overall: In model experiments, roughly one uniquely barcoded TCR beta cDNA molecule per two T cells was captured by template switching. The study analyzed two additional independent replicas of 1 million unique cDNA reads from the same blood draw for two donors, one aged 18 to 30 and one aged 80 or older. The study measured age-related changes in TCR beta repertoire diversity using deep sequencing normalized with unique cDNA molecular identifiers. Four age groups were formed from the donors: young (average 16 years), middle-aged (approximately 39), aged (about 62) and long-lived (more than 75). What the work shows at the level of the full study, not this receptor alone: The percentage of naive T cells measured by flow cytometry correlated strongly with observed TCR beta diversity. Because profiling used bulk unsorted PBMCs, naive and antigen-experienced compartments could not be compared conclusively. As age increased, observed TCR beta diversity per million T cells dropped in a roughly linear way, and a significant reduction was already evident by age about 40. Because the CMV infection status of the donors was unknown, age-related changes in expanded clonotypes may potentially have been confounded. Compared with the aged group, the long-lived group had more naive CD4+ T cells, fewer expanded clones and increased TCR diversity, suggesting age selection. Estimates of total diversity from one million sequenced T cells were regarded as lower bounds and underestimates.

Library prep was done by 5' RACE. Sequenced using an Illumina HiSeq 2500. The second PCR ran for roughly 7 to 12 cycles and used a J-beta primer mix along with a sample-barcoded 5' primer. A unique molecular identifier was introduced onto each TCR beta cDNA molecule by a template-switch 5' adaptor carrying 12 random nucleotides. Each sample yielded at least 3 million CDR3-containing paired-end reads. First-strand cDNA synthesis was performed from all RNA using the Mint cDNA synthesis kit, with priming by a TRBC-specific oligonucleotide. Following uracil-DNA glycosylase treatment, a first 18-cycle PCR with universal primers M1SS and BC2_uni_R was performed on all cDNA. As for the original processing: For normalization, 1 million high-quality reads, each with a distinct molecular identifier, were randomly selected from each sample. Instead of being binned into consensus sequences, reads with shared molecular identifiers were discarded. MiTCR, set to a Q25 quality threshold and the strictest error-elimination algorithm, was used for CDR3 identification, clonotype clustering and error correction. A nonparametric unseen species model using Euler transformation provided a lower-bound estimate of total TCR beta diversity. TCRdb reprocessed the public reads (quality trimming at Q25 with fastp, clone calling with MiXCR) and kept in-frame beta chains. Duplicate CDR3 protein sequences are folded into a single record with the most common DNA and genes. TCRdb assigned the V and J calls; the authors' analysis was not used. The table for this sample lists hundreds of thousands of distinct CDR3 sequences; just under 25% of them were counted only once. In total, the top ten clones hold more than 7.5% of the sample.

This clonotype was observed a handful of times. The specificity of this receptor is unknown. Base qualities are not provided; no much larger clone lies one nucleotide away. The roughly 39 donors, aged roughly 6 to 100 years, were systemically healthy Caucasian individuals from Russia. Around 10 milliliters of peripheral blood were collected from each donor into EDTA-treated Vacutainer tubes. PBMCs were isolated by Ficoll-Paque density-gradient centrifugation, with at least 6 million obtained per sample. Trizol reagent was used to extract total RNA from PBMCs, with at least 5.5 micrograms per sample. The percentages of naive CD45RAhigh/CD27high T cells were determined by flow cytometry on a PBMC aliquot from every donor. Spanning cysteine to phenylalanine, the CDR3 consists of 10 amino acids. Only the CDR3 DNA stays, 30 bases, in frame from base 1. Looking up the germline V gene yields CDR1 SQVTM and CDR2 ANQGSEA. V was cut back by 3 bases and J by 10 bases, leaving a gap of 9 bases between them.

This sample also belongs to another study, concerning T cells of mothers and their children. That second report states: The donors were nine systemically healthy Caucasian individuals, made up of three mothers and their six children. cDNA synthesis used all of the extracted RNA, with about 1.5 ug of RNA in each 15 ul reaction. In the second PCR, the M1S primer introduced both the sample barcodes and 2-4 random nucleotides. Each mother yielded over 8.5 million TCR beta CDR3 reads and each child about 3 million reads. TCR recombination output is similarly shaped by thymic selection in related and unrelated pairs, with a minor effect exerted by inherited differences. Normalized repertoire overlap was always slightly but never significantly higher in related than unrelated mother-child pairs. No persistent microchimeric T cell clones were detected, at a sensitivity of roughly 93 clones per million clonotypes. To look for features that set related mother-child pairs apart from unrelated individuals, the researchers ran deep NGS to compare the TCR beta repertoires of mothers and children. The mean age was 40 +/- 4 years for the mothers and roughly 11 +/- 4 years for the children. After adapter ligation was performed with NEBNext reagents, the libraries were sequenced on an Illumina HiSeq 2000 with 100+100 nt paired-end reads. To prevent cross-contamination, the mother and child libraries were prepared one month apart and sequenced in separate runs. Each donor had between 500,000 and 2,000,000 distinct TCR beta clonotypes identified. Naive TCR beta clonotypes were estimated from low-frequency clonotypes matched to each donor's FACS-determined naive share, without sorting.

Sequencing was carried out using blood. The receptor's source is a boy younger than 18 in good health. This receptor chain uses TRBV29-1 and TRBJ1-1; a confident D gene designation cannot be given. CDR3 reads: CSVEGQTAFF. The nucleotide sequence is TGCAGCGTTGAGGGTCAGACAGCTTTCTTT.